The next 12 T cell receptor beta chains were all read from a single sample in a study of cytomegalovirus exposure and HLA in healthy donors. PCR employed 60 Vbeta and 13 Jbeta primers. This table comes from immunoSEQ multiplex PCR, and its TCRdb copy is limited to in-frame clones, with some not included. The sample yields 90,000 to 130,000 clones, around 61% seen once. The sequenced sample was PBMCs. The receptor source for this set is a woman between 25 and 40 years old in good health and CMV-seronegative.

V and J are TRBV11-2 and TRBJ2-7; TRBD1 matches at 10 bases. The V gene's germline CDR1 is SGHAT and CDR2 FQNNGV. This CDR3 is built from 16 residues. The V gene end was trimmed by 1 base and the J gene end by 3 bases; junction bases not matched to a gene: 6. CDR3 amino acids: CASSLALGQGFYEQYF. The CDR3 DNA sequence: TGTGCCAGCAGCTTAGCCTTGGGACAGGGGTTCTACGAGCAGTACTTC.

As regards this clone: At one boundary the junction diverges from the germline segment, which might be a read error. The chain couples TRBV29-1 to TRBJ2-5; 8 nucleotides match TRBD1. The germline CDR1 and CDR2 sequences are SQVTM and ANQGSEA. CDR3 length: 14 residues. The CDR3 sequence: CSVEGTGRQETQYF. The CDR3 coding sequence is TGCAGCGTCGAAGGGACAGGTCGCCAAGAGACCCAGTACTTC.

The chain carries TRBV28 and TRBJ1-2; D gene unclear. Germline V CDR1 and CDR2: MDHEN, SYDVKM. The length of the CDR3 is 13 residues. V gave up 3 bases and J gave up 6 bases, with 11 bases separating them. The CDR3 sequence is CASSFPLRDGYTF. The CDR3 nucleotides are TGTGCCAGCAGTTTCCCGCTGAGAGATGGCTACACCTTC.

The CDR3 loop reads CASSFAGGGIMYGYTF. The CDR3 nucleotides read TGTGCCAGCAGTTTTGCAGGGGGAGGTATCATGTATGGCTACACCTTC. J is TRBJ1-2 and V is TRBV28; 7 nucleotides match TRBD1. This CDR3 region has 16 residues. V gave up 3 bases and J gave up 5 bases; unmatched junction bases: 12. Per germline, CDR1 MDHEN and CDR2 SYDVKM.

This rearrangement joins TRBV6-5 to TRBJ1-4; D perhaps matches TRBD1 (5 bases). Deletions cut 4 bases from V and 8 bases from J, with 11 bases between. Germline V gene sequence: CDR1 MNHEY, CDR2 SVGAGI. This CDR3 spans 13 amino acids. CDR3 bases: TGTGCCAGCAGTTCCTTGGGGGGGGAAAAACTGTTTTTT. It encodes CASSSLGGEKLFF.

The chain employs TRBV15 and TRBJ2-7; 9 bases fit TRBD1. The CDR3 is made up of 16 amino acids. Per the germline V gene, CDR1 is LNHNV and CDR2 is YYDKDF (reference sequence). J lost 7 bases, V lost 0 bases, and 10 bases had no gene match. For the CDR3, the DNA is TGTGCCACCAGCAGAGATAGGGGACAGGGCTGGGGAGAGCAGTACTTC. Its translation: CATSRDRGQGWGEQYF. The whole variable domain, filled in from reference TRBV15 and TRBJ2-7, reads DAMVIQNPRYQVTQFGKPVTLSCSQTLNHNVMYWYQQKSSQAPKLLFHYYDKDFNNEADTPDNFQSRRPNTSFCFLDIRSPGLGDTAMYLCATSRDRGQGWGEQYFGPGTRLTVT.

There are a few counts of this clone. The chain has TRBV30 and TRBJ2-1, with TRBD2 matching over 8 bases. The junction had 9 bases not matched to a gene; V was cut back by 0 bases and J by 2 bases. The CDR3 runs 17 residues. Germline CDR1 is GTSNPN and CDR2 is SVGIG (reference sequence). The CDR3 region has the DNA TGTGCCTGGAGTGTGTGGGCAACTAGCGGAGCCTACAATGAGCAGTTCTTC. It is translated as CAWSVWATSGAYNEQFF.

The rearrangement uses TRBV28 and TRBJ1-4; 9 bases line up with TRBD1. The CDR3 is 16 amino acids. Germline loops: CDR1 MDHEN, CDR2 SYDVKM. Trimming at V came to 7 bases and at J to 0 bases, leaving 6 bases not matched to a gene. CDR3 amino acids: CASTRTGEATNEKLFF. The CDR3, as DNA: TGTGCCAGCACCCGGACAGGGGAGGCAACTAATGAAAAACTGTTTTTT.

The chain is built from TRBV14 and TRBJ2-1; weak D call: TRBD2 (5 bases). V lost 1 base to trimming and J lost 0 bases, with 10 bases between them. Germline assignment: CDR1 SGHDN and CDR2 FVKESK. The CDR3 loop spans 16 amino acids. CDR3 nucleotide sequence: TGTGCCAGCAGCCAAGGTATGAGGGTCTCCTACAATGAGCAGTTCTTC. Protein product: CASSQGMRVSYNEQFF.

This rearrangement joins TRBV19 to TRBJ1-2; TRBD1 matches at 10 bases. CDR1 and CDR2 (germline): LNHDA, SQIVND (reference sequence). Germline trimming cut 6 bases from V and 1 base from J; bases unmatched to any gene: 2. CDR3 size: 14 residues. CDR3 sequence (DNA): TGTGCCAGTAGGGGACAGGGGCATAACTATGGCTACACCTTC. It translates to CASRGQGHNYGYTF.

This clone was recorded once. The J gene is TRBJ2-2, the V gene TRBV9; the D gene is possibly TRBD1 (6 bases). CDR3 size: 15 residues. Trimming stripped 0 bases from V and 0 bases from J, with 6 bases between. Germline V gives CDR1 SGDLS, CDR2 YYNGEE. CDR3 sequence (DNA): TGTGCCAGCAGCGTAGGGGACACGAACACCGGGGAGCTGTTTTTT. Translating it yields CASSVGDTNTGELFF.

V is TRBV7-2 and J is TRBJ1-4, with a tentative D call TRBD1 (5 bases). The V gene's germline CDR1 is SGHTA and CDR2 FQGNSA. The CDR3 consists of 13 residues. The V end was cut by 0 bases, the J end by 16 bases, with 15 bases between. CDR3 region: CASSLAFSAGKFF. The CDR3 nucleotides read TGTGCCAGCAGCTTAGCCTTCTCGGCAGGGAAGTTTTTT.